Listed below are T cell receptor beta chains from one sample, sequenced in a study of vaccination effects on CD4 cells after COVID-19. Antigen specificity for these receptors is unknown. TCRdb's copy holds only in-frame clones and misses some; the assay was immunoSEQ multiplex PCR. The sample consists of over 55,000 clones, about four fifths of them appearing once. Sequencing used CD4+ T cells from PBMCs cultured with HCoV-229E spike peptides, obtained before COVID-19 vaccination. These TCRs come from a human donor who received a COVID-19 vaccine. Both conserved end residues are trimmed from each CDR3. The order of the fields is CDR3 length, V gene, clone size, J gene, CDR3 protein. Size tells how often a clone was seen (once, few, many) or the class of an expanded clone, and some rows leave it out.

>11|TRBV11-2|.|TRBJ2-5
ASSFDREETQY
>12|TRBV4-1|.|TRBJ2-4
ASSQPGAKNIQY
>14|TRBV6-5|.|TRBJ1-1
ASSYSPAGANTEAF
>12|TRBV7-9|.|TRBJ1-1
ASSLNSQNTEAF
>11|TRBV12-3/TRBV12-4|.|TRBJ2-5
ASSLGGAGTQY
>13|TRBV6-5|.|TRBJ1-1
ASSASGTPNTEAF
>10|TRBV7-8|.|TRBJ1-6
ASSLNGSPLH
>11|TRBV5-1|.|TRBJ1-1
ASSRGGDTEAF
>13|TRBV5-1|few|TRBJ1-4
ASSPSDSTNEKLF
>11|TRBV2|.|TRBJ2-5
ASSRDREETQY
>14|TRBV15|.|TRBJ1-1
ATSRRMATVNTEAF
>13|TRBV5-1|.|TRBJ1-4
ASSLAGASNEKLF
>11|TRBV12-3/TRBV12-4|once|TRBJ1-1
ASSLYRNTEAF
>14|TRBV11-2|once|TRBJ1-6
ASSWSPDRDNSPLH
>13|TRBV7-8|.|TRBJ2-1
ASSFYRKRGNEQF
>16|TRBV7-2|few|TRBJ2-6
ASRPPGQGGSGANVLT